Sequencing of this T cell receptor (beta chain) was carried out in a study of blood T cell repertoires in COVID-19. At the level of the study: In each case, the material was cDNA or gDNA derived from T cells, B-cell-depleted T cells, or PBMCs.

Assay: immunoSEQ multiplex PCR; the TCRdb copy retains only in-frame clones and omits some. This sample carries about 100,000 clones, approximately 84% of them seen once, and the ten largest clones take about 10%. Material: peripheral blood. This clonotype was obtained from a middle-aged man with active or convalescent COVID-19.

CDR3 sequence reads: CASSTIGTLILSGANVLTF. DNA of the CDR3: TGTGCCAGTAGTACGATCGGGACTCTTATTCTCTCTGGGGCCAACGTCCTGACTTTC. The V and J genes are TRBV19 and TRBJ2-6, with TRBD2 as a possible D gene (6 bases). With 4 bases removed from V and 0 bases from J, the gap between germline ends came to 19 bases. The CDR3 has 19 residues. Germline V gives CDR1 LNHDA, CDR2 SQIVND (reference sequence).